The rows below give T cell receptor beta chains drawn from one sample of a study of response to subunit inactivated influenza vaccine. Using its own MiXCR run on the RT-PCR reads, TCRdb lists one record per CDR3 protein. Here the sample spans 800,000 to 1,000,000 distinct CDR3 sequences, 21% being singletons. Here the sequenced sample was PBMCs from blood, taken 4 to 6 days after vaccination. The source of these receptors is a man aged 50 to 60 who received an inactivated influenza vaccine. The conserved cysteine and the conserved F or W are not part of the CDR3 here.

cdr3_aa j_call v_call
ASSSGDITYEQY TRBJ2-7 TRBV5-1
ASSLYPPGLAGGSGTYEQY TRBJ2-7 TRBV3-1
ASSLNRVEGELF TRBJ2-2 TRBV7-7
ASSYSIGPGNEQY TRBJ2-7 TRBV6-5
ASSLSDRGGTEAF TRBJ1-1 TRBV28
ATSRVNPGISYNSPLH TRBJ1-6 TRBV15
ASSNGQGSSYEQY TRBJ2-7 TRBV6-2/TRBV6-3
ASSNRVMAF TRBJ1-1 TRBV6-5
ASSVGLDGTDTQY TRBJ2-3 TRBV9
ASSYGWFGKLF TRBJ1-4 TRBV28
ASSKREATDTQY TRBJ2-3 TRBV12-3/TRBV12-4
SARGQTMNTEAF TRBJ1-1 TRBV20-1
ASQDHIAGVSYEQY TRBJ2-7 TRBV6-1
SASTGITGELF TRBJ2-2 TRBV20-1
ASSDWTGGLDTQY TRBJ2-3 TRBV25-1
SAREHSGNTIY TRBJ1-3 TRBV20-1
ASISKQGNGDQPQH TRBJ1-5 TRBV7-9
ASYLRGQSPTNTGELF TRBJ2-2 TRBV2
ASRATGGELF TRBJ2-2 TRBV7-6
SARERRNRYNEQF TRBJ2-1 TRBV20-1
ASSEEAGGAWDTEAF TRBJ1-1 TRBV2
ASSQGDRGAF TRBJ1-1 TRBV3-1
ASSQDGGETQY TRBJ2-5 TRBV4-3
ASSLGGGPGNTIY TRBJ1-3 TRBV7-2
ASSQGGTQPQH TRBJ1-5 TRBV14
ASSRFQGYQETQY TRBJ2-5 TRBV6-1